The present TCR beta chain was sequenced within a study of identical twins. Study-level points and caveats: Out-of-frame alpha sequences common to twins exhibited a surplus of low generation probability. Potential partial confounding of zero-insertion analyses by invariant MAIT and iNKT cells was noted.

In this sample, this clonotype turned up many times. The antigen is not known. TCRdb used MiXCR to reprocess the 5' RACE reads, holding one entry per CDR3 protein. The table has fewer than 250,000 distinct CDR3 sequences, around a tenth seen once. The length of the CDR3 is 14 residues. CDR1 is DFQATT, CDR2 SNEGSKA, per germline (reference sequence). V lost 6 bases, J lost 5 bases, and 9 bases stayed unmatched. The sequencing input was memory (CD45RO+) T cells sorted from blood. V is TRBV20-1 and J is TRBJ1-1, with 10 bases lining up with TRBD1. The origin of this receptor is a woman under 30 in good health. The CDR3 nucleotides are TGCAGTGCGACCCCCCCGGGACAGGGGACTGAAGCTTTCTTT. Encoded protein: CSATPPGQGTEAFF.